This TCR beta chain was found in a study of shared clonotypes between healthy human individuals. Study summary: Contributing individuals were a couple of females and a few males aged 18 to 49. Three CD4 naive, three CD4 memory, two CD8 naive and one CD8 memory plate were used per donor.

A single count supports this clone. The naive CD8 subset, CD45RO-negative cells positively selected for CCR7, excluded terminally differentiated effector memory CD45RA+ cells. Healthy HIV-negative adults with no recent acute infections or vaccinations were recruited as donors. Measured with immunoSEQ multiplex PCR; TCRdb has only the in-frame clones, and not every one. Of fewer than 850,000 clones listed, 90% to 98% were seen once; the top ten hold around 0.21%. The length of the CDR3 is 12 residues. CDR1 MDHEN and CDR2 SYDVKM come from the germline V gene. With 5 bases removed from V and 9 bases from J, the gap between germline ends came to 11 bases.

V usage is TRBV28 and J usage is TRBJ2-1, with a weak D call TRBD1 (7 bases). Sequenced sample: naive CD8+ T cells sorted from blood. This clonotype originated in a man younger than 40 in good health. The CDR3 protein is CASSPQGGEQFF. CDR3 nucleotides: TGTGCCAGCAGTCCCCAGGGGGGTGAGCAGTTCTTC.